This T cell receptor beta chain was recorded in a study of shared clonotypes between healthy human individuals. With regard to this clone: Its antigen is unidentified.

Study-wide results and limits: Non-shared clonotypes had lower generation probabilities than those shared by all four donors. Sharing across a few donors was seen in roughly 5.2% of naive CD4 clonotypes.

How the authors handled the data: For the immunoSEQ data, sequences were junction-only without quality scores, so filtering differed. Profiled with immunoSEQ multiplex PCR; TCRdb holds only in-frame clones, not every one. The D gene and trimming were derived from the DNA, and the V and J assignments and clone size from that table. This sample carries some 300,000 clones, around 79% of them seen once, and the ten largest clones take about 10%. Naive CD45RA+ and memory CD45RA-negative subsets were split from CD4+ cells. V shed 4 bases, J shed 4 bases, and the junction held 8 bases outside the gene matches. Looked up from germline, CDR1 is SGHDT and CDR2 is YYEEEE. CDR3 size: 16 residues.

The clonotype comes from a man between 25 and 39 years old in good health. This sequence joins TRBV5-6 and TRBJ1-6; 7 positions agree with TRBD1. The material sequenced was memory CD4+ T cells sorted from blood. Subset in this sample: CD45RA-negative fraction. CDR3 in amino acids: CASSPGTALYNSPLHF. CDR3 in DNA: TGTGCCAGCAGCCCCGGGACAGCTCTATATAATTCACCCCTCCACTTT.